The rows below give T cell receptor beta chains drawn from one sample of a study of cytomegalovirus exposure and HLA in healthy donors. The data were produced by immunoSEQ multiplex PCR, yet TCRdb's version contains in-frame clones alone and is incomplete. Here the sample spans more than 150,000 clones, 60% to 85% being singletons. The specimen was PBMCs. These receptor sequences come from a woman aged 50 to 60 in good health and CMV-seropositive. The conserved cysteine and the conserved F or W are not part of the CDR3 here.

j_gene,v_gene,CDR3aa
TRBJ1-6,TRBV30,AWSGGRADPPLH
TRBJ2-1,TRBV11-2,ASSPHSGGASYNEQF
TRBJ2-3,TRBV7-9,ASSLNGLADTQY
TRBJ2-1,TRBV11-2,ASSFEPPASGYWNEQF
TRBJ1-2,TRBV9,ASSVDRVANYGYT
TRBJ2-3,TRBV18,ASSPEGALDTQY
TRBJ2-1,TRBV9,ASSGRTSGGPQF
TRBJ1-1,TRBV5-1,ASSLGGGNTEAF
TRBJ1-6,TRBV6-1,ASSEPPEGRSSYNSPLH
TRBJ2-1,TRBV11-3,ASSTASGSSYNEQF
TRBJ2-3,TRBV10-1,ASSPRKIKPDTQY
TRBJ2-7,TRBV27,ASSPGTGESEQY
TRBJ1-3,TRBV9,ASSAGKGVSEWRNTIY
TRBJ2-7,TRBV4-3,ASSQLPVGGGEQY
TRBJ1-4,TRBV19,ASLEGASPNEKLF
TRBJ2-1,TRBV30,AWSAGIPREQF
TRBJ1-1,TRBV7-2,ASSPTGGTEAF
TRBJ1-5,TRBV19,ASTSPGMNQPQH
TRBJ1-1,TRBV18,ASSPLLGQMNTEAF
TRBJ1-5,TRBV19,ASSMRVQRGNQPQH
TRBJ2-7,TRBV7-6,ASSLEGAGGPLYEQY
TRBJ2-7,TRBV7-2,ASNYAQGLNEQY
TRBJ1-6,TRBV5-4,ASSLKGRNNSPLH
TRBJ1-5,TRBV6-1,ASGPRH
TRBJ2-7,TRBV7-6,ASSLILWDRSTTHSYEQY
TRBJ2-7,TRBV30,AWTLGQGVLDEQY
TRBJ2-7,TRBV7-2,ASSPTGGPYEQY
TRBJ2-7,TRBV5-6,ASSLGLAREQY
TRBJ1-5,TRBV9,ASSDSFNQPQH
TRBJ1-2,TRBV2,ASSEWAANYGYT
TRBJ1-5,TRBV7-2,ASSPGEGGNQPQH